This TCR beta chain was sequenced in a study of T cell changes during pregnancy in multiple sclerosis. Using immunoSEQ multiplex PCR, the repertoire was profiled, and TCRdb retains in-frame clones only, with some absent. The sample has tens of thousands of clones; around nine tenths are singletons. This specimen was peripheral blood, taken in the third trimester of pregnancy. This TCR came from a female donor in good health, enrolled as a control in a pregnancy study.

DNA of the CDR3: TGTGCCAGTAATAAGGGCCCGGGAGCGGATGAGCAGTACTTC. It codes for CASNKGPGADEQYF. The J gene is TRBJ2-7, the V gene TRBV19; D may be TRBD2 (6 bases). This CDR3 has 14 amino acids. The germline CDR1 and CDR2 sequences are LNHDA and SQIVND (reference sequence). Trimming left V 7 bases short and J 7 bases short, with 20 bases between.